This T cell receptor (beta chain) was identified in a study of T cells in localized non-small cell lung cancer. The study, taken as a whole, reports: A raised T cell density in blood coincided with lengthier overall survival. Adjacent lung exhibited a median of 57 among the 100 most abundant tumor clones. Clonality of T cells reached its maximum in uninvolved adjacent lung, surpassing tumor. One tumor region alone was sequenced, and heterogeneity therefore remains possible.

The table came from immunoSEQ multiplex PCR; TCRdb's copy has only in-frame clones and leaves some out. Of 70,000 or so clones in the sample, less than 85% were seen once. As concerns this clone: The antigen is undetermined.

The CDR3 spans 18 residues. V was pared by 5 bases and J by 1 base, with 20 bases between. Germline values: CDR1 SEHNR, CDR2 FQNEAQ (reference sequence). V usage is TRBV7-9 and J usage is TRBJ2-2; D gene uncertain. The starting material was peripheral blood, obtained before any cancer treatment. This receptor was identified in a female donor older than 55 with stage I lung adenocarcinoma. CDR3: CASSPKRLTFGNTGELFF. The DNA for the CDR3 is TGTGCCAGCAGCCCCAAGAGACTCACCTTCGGGAACACCGGGGAGCTGTTTTTT.